This T cell receptor (beta chain) was recovered during a study of T cells in localized non-small cell lung cancer. About this clone: What it binds is unknown.

This CDR3 spans 15 amino acids. Per germline, CDR1 LGHNT and CDR2 FRNRAP. V was cut by 1 base and J by 6 bases, with 15 bases left in between. Overall study results and limits: A denser population of T cells in blood accompanied longer overall survival. T cell clonality was highest in uninvolved adjacent lung, above tumor.

Produced via immunoSEQ multiplex PCR; TCRdb's table is partial and in-frame only. This sample yields some 1,000 clones, of which 24% are seen a single time; 22% belongs to the top ten. This sequence was found in a woman aged 35-75 years with stage III lung adenocarcinoma. The sequenced sample was normal lung tissue next to the tumor, obtained before any cancer treatment. The V and J genes are TRBV12-5 and TRBJ1-2; D gene ambiguous. CDR3 sequence: CASGLELRTHNGYTF. The CDR3 DNA follows: TGTGCTAGTGGTTTGGAATTAAGGACGCACAATGGCTACACCTTC.